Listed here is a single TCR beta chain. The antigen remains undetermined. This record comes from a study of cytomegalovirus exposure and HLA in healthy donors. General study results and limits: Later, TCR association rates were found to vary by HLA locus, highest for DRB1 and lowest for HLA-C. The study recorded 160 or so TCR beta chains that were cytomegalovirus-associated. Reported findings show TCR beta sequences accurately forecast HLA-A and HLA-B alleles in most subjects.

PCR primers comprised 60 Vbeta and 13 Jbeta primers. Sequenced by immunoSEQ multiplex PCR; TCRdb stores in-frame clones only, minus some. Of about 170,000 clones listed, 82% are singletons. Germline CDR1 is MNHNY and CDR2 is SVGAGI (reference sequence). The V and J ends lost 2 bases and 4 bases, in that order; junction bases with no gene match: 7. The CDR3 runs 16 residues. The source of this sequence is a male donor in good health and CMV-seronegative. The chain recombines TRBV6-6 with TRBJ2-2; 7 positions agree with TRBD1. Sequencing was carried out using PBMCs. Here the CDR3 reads CASSYTGQKLTGELFF. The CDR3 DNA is TGTGCCAGCAGTTACACGGGACAGAAACTCACCGGGGAGCTGTTTTTT.